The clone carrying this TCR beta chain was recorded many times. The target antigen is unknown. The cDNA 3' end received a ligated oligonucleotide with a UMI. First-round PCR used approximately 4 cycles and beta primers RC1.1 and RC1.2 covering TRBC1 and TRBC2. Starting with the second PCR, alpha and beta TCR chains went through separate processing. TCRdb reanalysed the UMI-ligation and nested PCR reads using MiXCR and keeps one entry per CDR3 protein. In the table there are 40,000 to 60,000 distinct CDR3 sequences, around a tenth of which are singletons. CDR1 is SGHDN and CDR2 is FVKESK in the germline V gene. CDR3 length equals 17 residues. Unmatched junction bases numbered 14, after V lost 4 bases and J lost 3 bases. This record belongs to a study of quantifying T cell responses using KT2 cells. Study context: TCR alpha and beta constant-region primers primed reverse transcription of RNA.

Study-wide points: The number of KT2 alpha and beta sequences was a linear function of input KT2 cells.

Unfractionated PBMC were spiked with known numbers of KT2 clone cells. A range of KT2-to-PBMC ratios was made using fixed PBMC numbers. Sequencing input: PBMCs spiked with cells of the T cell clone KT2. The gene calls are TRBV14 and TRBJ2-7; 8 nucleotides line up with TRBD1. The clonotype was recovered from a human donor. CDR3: CASSLTGDAGRRYEQYF. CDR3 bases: TGTGCCAGCAGCCTGACAGGGGACGCCGGGAGACGCTACGAGCAGTACTTC.